These 2 T cell receptor beta chains came from one sample sequenced in a study of cytomegalovirus exposure and HLA in healthy donors. Method: immunoSEQ multiplex PCR; TCRdb's copy keeps in-frame clones and lacks some. The sample lists about 150,000 clones, about 88% occurring once. The sequenced sample was PBMCs. These receptors all come from a man aged 18 to 35 in good health and CMV-seropositive.

The V and J genes are TRBV4-3 and TRBJ2-5; 9 nucleotides agree with TRBD1. The V gene's germline CDR1 is LGHNA and CDR2 YSLEER. Trimming at V came to 2 bases and at J to 5 bases, leaving 9 bases not matched to a gene. CDR3 length equals 16 residues. The CDR3 sequence is CASSQNLQGALETQYF. The CDR3 DNA is TGCGCCAGCAGCCAAAATCTACAGGGGGCGTTGGAGACCCAGTACTTC.

CDR3 nucleotide sequence: TGTGCCAGCAGTGAAACGTGGAGTTACGAAAACACCGGGGAGCTGTTTTTT. Translating gives CASSETWSYENTGELFF. This sequence joins TRBV25-1 and TRBJ2-2, with unresolved D. The germline V gene has CDR1 MGHDK and CDR2 SYGVNS. This CDR3 spans 17 amino acids. Trimming removed 2 bases from V and 2 bases from J, with 15 bases in between.